The present T cell receptor beta chain was sequenced within a study of blood T cells in healthy people across ages. The use of a sample-barcoded 5' primer and a J-beta primer mix characterized a second PCR of about 7 to 12 cycles. One entry per CDR3 protein results from TCRdb running MiXCR on the 5' RACE reads. The sample lists roughly 1,500,000 distinct CDR3 sequences, 42% occurring once. Of note for this clonotype: This clone may be a read error of a much larger clone one base away.

The CDR3 length is 15 residues. The V and J ends lost 2 bases and 1 base, in that order; junction bases with no gene match: 2. Germline V gene data show CDR1 as SGHTA and CDR2 as FQGNSA. Sequencing was done on a sample of blood. The TCR comes from a young woman in good health. The chain recombines TRBV7-2 with TRBJ2-3; 8 positions agree with TRBD2. Written as DNA, the CDR3 is TGTGCCAGCAGCTTAACACTAGCGGGCACAGATACGCAGTATTTT. This sequence encodes CASSLTLAGTDTQYF.